Listed below are T cell receptor beta chains from one sample, sequenced in a study of response to subunit inactivated influenza vaccine. TCRdb passed the RT-PCR reads through MiXCR, listing each CDR3 protein once. The sample holds over 400,000 distinct CDR3 sequences, over 10% seen once. Sequences were derived from PBMCs from blood, sampled 45 days after vaccination. Source of these receptors: a middle-aged man who received an inactivated influenza vaccine. Each CDR3 is given with its conserved first and last residue.

V	J	CDR3
TRBV4-3	TRBJ2-7	CASSITSLNYEQYF
TRBV7-9	TRBJ2-2	CASSPVWSGTGELFF
TRBV5-1	TRBJ2-2	CASSRSNTGELFF
TRBV20-1	TRBJ2-7	CSARAGGSGGVKVEQYF
TRBV9	TRBJ2-2	CASSGADRGLGELFF
TRBV15	TRBJ1-5	CATSRDFVGQPQHF
TRBV12-3/TRBV12-4	TRBJ1-2	CASTRVGGRYTF
TRBV7-2	TRBJ1-5	CASSLWDSSHQPQHF
TRBV5-1	TRBJ2-5	CASKRGVSTLNQETQYF
TRBV4-1	TRBJ2-7	CASSQGTGGLVYEQYF
TRBV20-1	TRBJ2-7	CSAGRQGNEQYF
TRBV7-9	TRBJ1-3	CASSKDRASGNTIYF
TRBV15	TRBJ2-3	CATSRGGKDTQYF
TRBV20-1	TRBJ2-7	CSARSPGVLAEQYF
TRBV6-1	TRBJ2-3	CASSPWGQRTDGTQYF
TRBV20-1	TRBJ2-5	CSARIRGTQETQYF
TRBV20-1	TRBJ2-5	CSAETGTVQETQYF
TRBV20-1	TRBJ2-1	CSARDGGLAGDYNEQFF
TRBV20-1	TRBJ1-5	CSATDRGLQPQHF
TRBV2	TRBJ2-1	CASSFPGLAGRGDEQFF
TRBV5-1	TRBJ2-6	CASSEDRGSGANVLTF
TRBV5-4	TRBJ2-1	CASSRQKWTEYNEQFF
TRBV5-1	TRBJ1-1	CASSQRYGNTEAFF
TRBV6-2/TRBV6-3	TRBJ2-6	CASSSTGFGANVLTF
TRBV4-1	TRBJ2-1	CASSQLGIDYNEQFF
TRBV7-2	TRBJ2-3	CASSWPTDTQYF
TRBV7-9	TRBJ1-2	CASSLSGIANYGYTF
TRBV11-2	TRBJ2-7	CASSLVVLRGLAANEQYF